Listed below are T cell receptor beta chains from one sample, sequenced in a study of blood T cell repertoires in COVID-19. Generated by immunoSEQ multiplex PCR, the TCRdb table keeps only in-frame clones and is missing some. This sample has nearly 90,000 clones, with roughly 88% found just once. Sample: peripheral blood. These receptors were taken from a man in his sixties with acute or convalescent COVID-19. CDR3s leave out the opening cysteine and the closing phenylalanine or tryptophan. The order of the fields is CDR3 length, V gene, D gene, CDR3 protein. A D gene is named only where the DNA matches it firmly.

>14|TRBV19|.
ASSIDLLSRTYGYT
>13|TRBV6-1|TRBD1
ASSEGQGSYNEQF
>14|TRBV11-1|.
ASSSPGLRITGELF
>12|TRBV5-4|TRBD1
ASSLTGVNYGYT
>11|TRBV10-2|.
ASSYDSNYGYT
>12|TRBV27|TRBD1
ASSSNRGSYEQY
>15|TRBV29-1|.
SVEVAEGDSSSYEQY
>11|TRBV10-1|.
ASAPGQNSPLH
>13|TRBV5-1|TRBD2
ASSLTSGGQETQY
>12|TRBV11-1|.
ASSFGGDTDTQY